A single sample gave rise to the 10 T cell receptor beta chains below, sequenced in a study of blood T cells in healthy people across ages. Alongside a J-beta primer mix, a sample-barcoded 5' primer served in a second PCR lasting roughly 7 to 12 cycles. TCRdb passed the 5' RACE reads through MiXCR, listing each CDR3 protein once. In the table there are around 710,000 distinct CDR3 sequences, 35% to 45% of which are singletons. The sequencing input was blood. The receptors shown here come from a woman aged 55-69 years in good health.

This clonotype was observed a few times. The chain carries TRBV6-2 or TRBV6-3 and TRBJ2-7, with TRBD1 matching 9 bases. In germline, CDR1 is MNHEY, CDR2 SVGEGT. J was trimmed by 7 bases and V by 7 bases; bases with no gene match: 14. CDR3 size: 15 residues. For the CDR3, the DNA is TGTGCCAGCACAACCGGAGGGACAGGGTACGATGAGCAGTACTTC. Translating it yields CASTTGGTGYDEQYF.

This chain uses TRBV12-3 or TRBV12-4 with TRBJ2-1; 7 positions agree with TRBD2. J gave up 8 bases and V 11 bases, and 12 bases lay outside the gene matches. The CDR3 is 13 residues long. As DNA, the CDR3 is TGTGCCGGGGGATTGGGAGGGGCTGATGAGCAGTTCTTC. Amino acids: CAGGLGGADEQFF.

The rearrangement joins TRBV9 to TRBJ1-5; D call uncertain. In germline, CDR1 is SGDLS, CDR2 YYNGEE. V lost 4 bases and J 7 bases, leaving 15 bases between the germline ends. CDR3 length equals 14 residues. CDR3 sequence (DNA): TGTGCCAGCAGCTTCGATGTGGGAGGCCAGCCCCAGCATTTT. Translation gives CASSFDVGGQPQHF.

As to this clonotype: A read error may explain this, as a much larger clone is one base away. The V and J genes are TRBV20-1 and TRBJ2-3, with D tentatively TRBD1 (7 bases). CDR1 and CDR2 from the germline V gene are DFQATT and SNEGSKA (reference sequence). The V end was cut by 5 bases, the J end by 7 bases, with 22 bases between. The CDR3 covers 15 residues. The chain's CDR3 is CSADALQQGGNTQYF. CDR3 DNA: TGCAGTGCTGATGCCCTCCAGCAGGGGGGTAATACGCAGTATTTT.

The genes are TRBV28 and TRBJ1-6; D gene uncertain. The CDR3 is 15 amino acids. The V gene lost 4 bases and the J gene lost 7 bases, with 14 bases spanning the gap. Germline CDR1 MDHEN, CDR2 SYDVKM. CDR3: CASSSPALGNSPLHF. DNA for the CDR3: TGTGCCAGCAGTTCCCCCGCCTTAGGGAATTCACCCCTCCACTTT.

The V gene is TRBV6-2 or TRBV6-3, the J gene TRBJ2-5; D is unclear. Germline loops: CDR1 MNHEY, CDR2 SVGEGT. The CDR3 has 12 amino acids. The V end was cut by 5 bases, the J end by 9 bases, with 13 bases between. The DNA for the CDR3 is TGTGCCAGCAGTCCCCAACCCCCGGCCCAGTACTTC. Its protein product is CASSPQPPAQYF.

The chain employs TRBV25-1 and TRBJ2-2, with TRBD1 identical over 9 bases. CDR1 is MGHDK and CDR2 is SYGVNS in the germline V gene. With 6 bases clipped from V and 4 bases from J, the junction kept 3 bases outside the gene matches. The CDR3 runs 14 residues. The CDR3 nucleotides are TGTGCCAGCAGCGGGACAGGGACCACCGGGGAGCTGTTTTTT. As protein: CASSGTGTTGELFF. Drawing the rest from reference TRBV25-1 and TRBJ2-2, the complete variable domain is EADIYQTPRYLVIGTGKKITLECSQTMGHDKMYWYQQDPGMELHLIHYSYGVNSTEKGDLSSESTVSRIRTEHFPLTLESARPSHTSQYLCASSGTGTTGELFFGEGSRLTVL.

The chain carries TRBV4-3 and TRBJ2-7; 8 positions agree with TRBD2. CDR3 size: 14 residues. Trimming took 5 bases from V and 7 from J; bases not matched to a gene: 10. The V gene's germline CDR1 is LGHNA and CDR2 YSLEER. The CDR3 sequence: CASSGAGDSNEQYF. In DNA form, the CDR3 reads TGCGCCAGCAGCGGAGCGGGAGATTCGAATGAGCAGTACTTC.

DNA of the CDR3: TGTGCCACCAGGACACTAGCGGGACCACTAGAGACCCAGTACTTC. Residues: CATRTLAGPLETQYF. The chain joins TRBV24-1 to TRBJ2-5, with 10 bases identical to TRBD2. This CDR3 spans 15 amino acids. Germline V gene sequence: CDR1 KGHDR, CDR2 SFDVKD. J was trimmed by 4 bases and V by 7 bases; bases with no gene match: 8.

There are a few counts of this clonotype. The chain uses TRBV7-2 and TRBJ1-4, with D tentatively TRBD1 (6 bases). This CDR3 is 15 amino acids long. Trimming pared 1 base from V and 5 bases from J, leaving 11 bases between. CDR1 SGHTA and CDR2 FQGNSA come from the germline V gene. CDR3 sequence: CASSLGRGGNEKLFF. The CDR3 coding sequence is TGTGCCAGCAGCTTAGGAAGAGGGGGAAATGAAAAACTGTTTTTT.